The clone carrying this T cell receptor (delta chain) was counted a few times. The target antigen is unknown. Extracted RNA was reverse transcribed into cDNA. Pooled V-gene forward primers with one constant-region reverse primer generated the CDR3 amplicons by multiplex PCR. TCRdb ran CATT on the multiplex PCR reads. Of 45,000 to 60,000 delta-chain clones listed, approximately 15% are singletons. The sample originates from a study of Vδ1+ human thymocytes. Study-wide findings and caveats: TRG sequences recurred across donors, whereas TRD sequences stayed essentially private. Thymic TRG and TRD repertoires appeared highly polyclonal.

Germline-derived CDR1 and CDR2 are TSWWSYY and QGS. The CDR3 has 16 residues. Losses at the gene ends were 4 bases for V and 0 bases for J; bases not matched to a gene: 7. The clonotype originates from a boy younger than two who had congenital heart surgery. What was sequenced was Vdelta1+ gamma-delta thymocytes from the thymus. Subset indicated: FACS-sorted CD3+ TCRalphabeta- TCRVdelta1+ TCRVdelta2- thymocytes. The V gene is TRDV1, the J gene TRDJ1; 8 nucleotides align to TRDD3. The CDR3 spells CALGALGDVYTDKLIF. The CDR3 nucleotides are TGTGCTCTTGGGGCCCTGGGGGACGTATACACCGATAAACTCATCTTT.